The 14 T cell receptor beta chains given below trace back to one sample, sequenced in a study of blood T cell repertoires in COVID-19. Clones were read by immunoSEQ multiplex PCR, and TCRdb kept only the in-frame ones, dropping some. The sample shows 80,000 to 95,000 clones, under 90% of them seen only once. The sample was peripheral blood. The source of these receptors is a woman in her 70s with acute or convalescent COVID-19.

In its sample, this clone was seen once. This chain joins TRBV5-1 and TRBJ1-1, with D uncertain. Trimming removed 0 bases at V and 4 bases at J, with 7 bases between. CDR1 is SGHRS and CDR2 is YFSETQ in the germline V gene. This CDR3 spans 13 amino acids. The CDR3 protein is CASSLDWATEAFF. The CDR3 coding sequence is TGCGCCAGCAGCTTGGATTGGGCCACTGAAGCTTTCTTT.

V usage is TRBV6-5 and J usage is TRBJ1-4; D is undetermined. There are 14 residues in the CDR3. Between the trimmed V and J ends, which lost 6 bases and 0 bases, there was a span of 8 bases. CDR1 and CDR2 (germline): MNHEY, SVGAGI. Here the CDR3 DNA reads TGTGCCAGCAGCTCTCCTGCAACTAATGAAAAACTGTTTTTT. Protein sequence: CASSSPATNEKLFF.

The rearrangement links TRBV2 to TRBJ1-2; D is undetermined. The V end lost 4 bases, the J end lost 4 bases, and 13 bases lay between the germline ends. This CDR3 comprises 14 residues. Germline CDR1 reads SNHLY; CDR2 reads FYNNEI. CDR3: CASSVKLKSYGYTF. CDR3 in DNA: TGTGCCAGCAGTGTAAAATTAAAGAGCTATGGCTACACCTTC.

The gene calls are TRBV3-1 (or the pseudogene TRBV3-2) and TRBJ2-5, with a weak D call TRBD1 (7 bases). There are 18 residues in the CDR3. V lost 1 base and J lost 5, with 23 bases in between. From germline, CDR1 is LGHDT and CDR2 YNNKEL (reference sequence). CDR3 coding DNA: TGTGCCAGCAGCCAAGGGACCTCAGGGGGGCCTTTGGTTGAGACCCAGTACTTC. It is translated as CASSQGTSGGPLVETQYF.

The V and J genes are TRBV5-6 and TRBJ2-7, with 9 bases that match TRBD2. Trimming at V came to 1 base and at J to 7 bases, leaving 9 bases not matched to a gene. This CDR3 region has 15 residues. The V gene's germline CDR1 is SGHDT and CDR2 YYEEEE. CDR3 sequence reads: CASSLRGGASREQYV. As DNA, the CDR3 is TGTGCCAGCAGCTTGCGCGGGGGGGCTTCGAGAGAGCAGTACGTC.

The chain is built from TRBV27 and TRBJ2-1, with 9 bases aligning to TRBD2. J was trimmed by 8 bases and V by 0 bases; bases with no gene match: 17. The CDR3 runs 19 residues. The V gene's germline CDR1 is MNHEY and CDR2 SMNVEV (reference sequence). Here the CDR3 reads CASSLSVEWTSAQGDEQFF. CDR3 in DNA: TGTGCCAGCAGTTTATCGGTTGAGTGGACTAGCGCCCAGGGGGATGAGCAGTTCTTC.

The chain joins TRBV7-9 to TRBJ1-5; perhaps TRBD1 as D (5 bases). Germline CDR1 is SEHNR and CDR2 is FQNEAQ (reference sequence). This CDR3 region has 14 residues. Between the trimmed V and J ends, which lost 1 base and 6 bases, there was a span of 10 bases. DNA of the CDR3: TGTGCCAGCAGCTTAGAGGGGTCGGGTCAGCCCCAGCATTTT. It yields the protein CASSLEGSGQPQHF.

The V call is TRBV2, the J call TRBJ1-2; D unclear. In germline, CDR1 is SNHLY, CDR2 FYNNEI. The V end was cut by 6 bases, the J end by 8 bases, with 16 bases between. The CDR3 totals 13 residues. The CDR3 sequence: CASSRLAPGGYTF. The CDR3 DNA reads as TGTGCCAGCAGCAGACTTGCACCGGGGGGCTACACCTTC.

This rearrangement joins TRBV28 to TRBJ1-6, with 10 bases aligning to TRBD1. J lost 2 bases, V lost 4 bases, and 5 bases had no gene match. This CDR3 is 17 amino acids long. Germline-derived CDR1 and CDR2 are MDHEN and SYDVKM. CDR3 coding DNA: TGTGCCAGCAGTTCGGACAGGGGGTTCGCCTATAATTCACCCCTCCACTTT. This encodes CASSSDRGFAYNSPLHF.

The chain carries TRBV5-1 and TRBJ2-3; D not certain. The CDR3 spans 16 residues. The V gene's germline CDR1 is SGHRS and CDR2 YFSETQ. With 0 bases removed from V and 2 bases from J, the gap between germline ends came to 13 bases. CDR3 in amino acids: CASSLAVGGYTDTQYF. In DNA, the CDR3 is TGCGCCAGCAGCTTGGCGGTCGGCGGTTACACAGATACGCAGTATTTT. Drawing the rest from reference TRBV5-1 and TRBJ2-3, the complete variable domain is KAGVTQTPRYLIKTRGQQVTLSCSPISGHRSVSWYQQTPGQGLQFLFEYFSETQRNKGNFPGRFSGRQFSNSRSEMNVSTLELGDSALYLCASSLAVGGYTDTQYFGPGTRLTVL.

The V call is TRBV30, the J call TRBJ2-3, with TRBD2 identical over 7 bases. V was pared by 5 bases and J by 1 base, with 3 bases of the junction left unmatched. This CDR3 is 13 amino acids long. Germline CDR1 GTSNPN, CDR2 SVGIG (reference sequence). CDR3 in amino acids: CAWGAGGTDTQYF. The DNA for the CDR3 is TGTGCCTGGGGTGCGGGAGGCACAGATACGCAGTATTTT.

This chain links TRBV7-9 with TRBJ1-3; a weak D match, TRBD1 (5 bases). The CDR3 has 16 amino acids. V was shortened by 6 bases and J by 1 base, with 16 bases between the two germline ends. Per germline, CDR1 SEHNR and CDR2 FQNEAQ (reference sequence). The CDR3 protein is CASSYPGLLSGNTIYF. The CDR3 nucleotides are TGTGCCAGCAGTTATCCAGGGTTACTGTCTGGAAACACCATATATTTT.

This chain connects TRBV6-5 to TRBJ2-1; no clear D gene. CDR3 size: 15 residues. Germline CDR1 is MNHEY and CDR2 is SVGAGI. The V end was cut by 0 bases, the J end by 10 bases, with 16 bases between. DNA of the CDR3: TGTGCCAGCAGTTACTCTTCAGGATCGCAGTACGAGCAGTTCTTC. Its translation is CASSYSSGSQYEQFF.

A few counts support this clone. This chain joins TRBV12-5 and TRBJ2-3; D may be TRBD2 (6 bases). Trimming cost V 5 bases and J 4 bases, with 19 bases left between them. Per germline, CDR1 LGHNT and CDR2 FRNRAP. The CDR3 has 16 amino acids. Written as DNA, the CDR3 is TGTGCTAGTGGTCGGGACGGGACTCGAGGCTCAGATACGCAGTATTTT. Translation gives CASGRDGTRGSDTQYF.